The next 20 T cell receptor beta chains were all read from a single sample in a study of blood T cell repertoires in COVID-19. This table comes from immunoSEQ multiplex PCR, and its TCRdb copy is limited to in-frame clones, with some not included. The data show roughly 290,000 clones, with 87% seen just once and approximately 6% held by the top ten. The sequenced material came from PBMCs or T cells enriched from blood (not recorded which). The receptors shown here come from a woman in her thirties or forties who had recovered from COVID-19.

In the case of this clone: The sample carries other DNA sequences with the same CDR3. The rearrangement links TRBV28 to TRBJ1-2, with TRBD1 matching over 9 bases. The CDR3 loop spans 14 amino acids. The germline gives CDR1 MDHEN, CDR2 SYDVKM. With V trimmed by 3 bases and J by 3 bases, 2 bases remained unmatched. This CDR3 reads CASSLTGGDYGYTF. The DNA of the CDR3 is TGTGCCAGCAGTTTGACAGGGGGGGACTATGGCTACACCTTC.

The chain is built from TRBV7-2 and TRBJ2-7, with 11 bases identical to TRBD2. The CDR3 is 15 residues long. Germline values: CDR1 SGHTA, CDR2 FQGNSA. V lost 5 bases, J lost 0 bases, and 3 bases stayed unmatched. This chain's CDR3 is CASSGTSGASYEQYF. The CDR3, as DNA: TGTGCCAGCAGCGGGACTAGCGGAGCCTCCTACGAGCAGTACTTC.

CDR3 protein: CASSLEAGVNNEQFF. In nucleotides, the CDR3 is TGTGCCAGCAGCTTAGAGGCAGGGGTGAACAATGAGCAGTTCTTC. The V gene is TRBV7-2, the J gene TRBJ2-1; maybe TRBD1 (6 bases). V lost 1 base and J lost 5, with 12 bases in between. Germline values: CDR1 SGHTA, CDR2 FQGNSA. There are 15 residues in the CDR3.

This clone turned up a few times. The rearrangement uses TRBV6-6 and TRBJ1-4; D may be TRBD1 (6 bases). The CDR3 runs 16 residues. CDR1 is MNHNY, CDR2 SVGAGI, per germline (reference sequence). V lost 0 bases, J lost 8 bases, and 16 bases lay in between. In nucleotides, the CDR3 is TGTGCCAGCAGTTACTCAGGGGGGGCACCGCAGGAAAAACTGTTTTTT. Residues: CASSYSGGAPQEKLFF.

The chain carries TRBV15 and TRBJ2-1; maybe TRBD1 (5 bases). The length of the CDR3 is 13 residues. Trimming took 0 bases from V and 13 from J, leaving 13 bases between them. Looked up from germline, CDR1 is LNHNV and CDR2 is YYDKDF (reference sequence). The CDR3 is CATSRDDSHFQFF. For the CDR3, the DNA is TGTGCCACCAGCAGAGATGACAGCCACTTCCAGTTCTTC.

The chain joins TRBV27 to TRBJ2-7; a possible D gene is TRBD2 (5 bases). V shed 6 bases and J shed 2 bases, with 17 bases lying between them. CDR1 is MNHEY and CDR2 is SMNVEV in the germline V gene (reference sequence). This CDR3 region has 15 residues. Written as DNA, the CDR3 is TGTGCCAGCAGCCCCCTCCCGGGAAGAGCCTACGAGCAGTACTTC. Its protein is CASSPLPGRAYEQYF.

The rearrangement joins TRBV28 to TRBJ2-1, with D uncertain. The germline V and J ends were trimmed by 6 bases and 1 base, with 7 bases remaining between them. Germline CDR1 is MDHEN and CDR2 is SYDVKM. The CDR3 has 13 residues. The CDR3 sequence: CASRPGSYNEQFF. The CDR3 DNA reads TGTGCCAGCAGGCCAGGATCCTACAATGAGCAGTTCTTC.

V and J are TRBV2 and TRBJ1-4; D gene unclear. Germline V gene data show CDR1 as SNHLY and CDR2 as FYNNEI. This CDR3 is 12 amino acids long. Trimming took 6 bases from V and 3 from J, leaving 5 bases between them. DNA of the CDR3: TGTGCCAGCAGCCTTTCTAATGAAAAACTGTTTTTT. Residues: CASSLSNEKLFF.

The rearrangement joins TRBV19 to TRBJ1-5, with 11 bases that match TRBD1. Looked up from germline, CDR1 is LNHDA and CDR2 is SQIVND (reference sequence). The V gene end was trimmed by 7 bases and the J gene end by 2 bases; junction bases not matched to a gene: 19. This CDR3 contains 20 residues. In nucleotides, the CDR3 is TGTGCCAGTACCAGAACGTATGGGACAGGGGGATGGTTAGGCAATCAGCCCCAGCATTTT. It yields the protein CASTRTYGTGGWLGNQPQHF.

This chain connects TRBV5-1 to TRBJ2-5; no clear D gene. Germline CDR1 reads SGHRS; CDR2 reads YFSETQ. This CDR3 is built from 14 residues. Trimming removed 1 base at V and 3 bases at J, with 10 bases between. The CDR3 reads CASSLISQKETQYF. In DNA, the CDR3 is TGCGCCAGCAGCTTGATCTCACAGAAAGAGACCCAGTACTTC.

The gene calls are TRBV28 and TRBJ2-5; TRBD1 agrees at 8 bases. The junction had 8 bases not matched to a gene; V was cut back by 6 bases and J by 5 bases. Per the germline V gene, CDR1 is MDHEN and CDR2 is SYDVKM. The CDR3 extends over 14 amino acids. In DNA form, the CDR3 reads TGTGCCAGCAGATCGGACAGGGACGCGGAGACCCAGTACTTC. The encoded protein is CASRSDRDAETQYF.

V and J are TRBV18 and TRBJ2-6; 14 bases line up with TRBD2. V was clipped by 5 bases and J by 0 bases; unmatched bases: 9. The CDR3 sequence is 20 residues long. CDR1 and CDR2 from the germline V gene are KGHSH and LQKENI. The CDR3 sequence: CASSARLAGGALSGANVLTF. The CDR3 nucleotides read TGTGCCAGCTCAGCTAGACTAGCGGGAGGGGCCCTCTCTGGGGCCAACGTCCTGACTTTC.

The V gene is TRBV19, the J gene TRBJ2-3; 8 nucleotides match TRBD2. The ends lost 7 bases at V and 0 bases at J; junction bases unmatched: 6. The CDR3 length is 15 residues. Germline V gene sequence: CDR1 LNHDA, CDR2 SQIVND (reference sequence). CDR3 in amino acids: CASTPGGPSTDTQYF. Written as DNA, the CDR3 is TGTGCCAGTACCCCGGGAGGGCCTAGCACAGATACGCAGTATTTT.

The rearrangement joins TRBV3-1 (or the pseudogene TRBV3-2) to TRBJ2-7, with TRBD2 matching 7 bases. The J segment lost 3 bases and the V segment lost 1 base, leaving 3 bases of the junction unmatched. This CDR3 has 14 amino acids. Germline CDR1 reads LGHDT; CDR2 reads YNNKEL (reference sequence). The CDR3 DNA is TGTGCCAGCAGCCAAGGAGGGAGGGTCTACGAGCAGTACTTC. Translated: CASSQGGRVYEQYF.

This clone came up once. In nucleotides, the CDR3 is TGTGCCAGCAGCCGAAACAGGGAGTACGAGCAGTACTTC. It is translated as CASSRNREYEQYF. The chain has TRBV12-3 or TRBV12-4 and TRBJ2-7, with D perhaps matching TRBD1 (6 bases). CDR3 length: 13 residues. V lost 6 bases and J 4 bases, leaving 13 bases between the germline ends.

The rearrangement links TRBV7-9 to TRBJ2-5, with TRBD1 matching over 9 bases. This CDR3 has 15 amino acids. V lost 5 bases and J lost 7; bases outside the gene matches: 11. The germline gives CDR1 SEHNR, CDR2 FQNEAQ (reference sequence). The CDR3: CASSLLGQGFGTQYF. The CDR3 DNA sequence: TGTGCCAGCAGCCTCCTGGGACAGGGTTTTGGGACCCAGTACTTC. The full variable domain, in which reference TRBV7-9 and TRBJ2-5 provide the parts outside the CDR3, is DTGVSQNPRHKITKRGQNVTFRCDPISEHNRLYWYRQTLGQGPEFLTYFQNEAQLEKSRLLSDRFSAERPKGSFSTLEIQRTEQGDSAMYLCASSLLGQGFGTQYFGPGTRLLVL.

The rearrangement joins TRBV7-2 to TRBJ2-5; TRBD2 aligns across 9 bases. Germline V CDR1 and CDR2: SGHTA, FQGNSA. The V gene end was trimmed by 5 bases and the J gene end by 2 bases; junction bases not matched to a gene: 15. The CDR3 spans 18 residues. This CDR3 is CASSPGGLAGTRQETQYF. The CDR3 bases are TGTGCCAGCAGCCCTGGGGGGCTAGCGGGAACCCGTCAAGAGACCCAGTACTTC.

This clone appeared a single time. V is TRBV4-3 and J is TRBJ2-1, with a weak D call TRBD2 (6 bases). CDR3 length: 17 amino acids. Trimming left V 0 bases short and J 3 bases short, with 15 bases between. Germline-derived CDR1 and CDR2 are LGHNA and YSLEER. The CDR3 loop reads CASSQDHWGLIYNEQFF. Written as DNA, the CDR3 is TGCGCCAGCAGCCAAGATCATTGGGGACTTATCTACAATGAGCAGTTCTTC.

The V call is TRBV28, the J call TRBJ2-1; 10 nucleotides line up with TRBD1. The CDR3 totals 14 residues. The V and J ends lost 6 bases and 3 bases, in that order; junction bases with no gene match: 2. CDR1 and CDR2 from the germline V gene are MDHEN and SYDVKM. This chain's CDR3 is CASRGTGDYNEQFF. The DNA for the CDR3 is TGTGCCAGCAGAGGGACAGGGGACTACAATGAGCAGTTCTTC. The full variable domain, rest sourced from reference TRBV28 and TRBJ2-1, is DVKVTQSSRYLVKRTGEKVFLECVQDMDHENMFWYRQDPGLGLRLIYFSYDVKMKEKGDIPEGYSVSREKKERFSLILESASTNQTSMYLCASRGTGDYNEQFFGPGTRLTVL.

The V gene is TRBV7-2, the J gene TRBJ1-3; D perhaps matches TRBD1 (6 bases). V dropped 8 bases and J dropped 1 base, with 18 bases sitting between them. From germline, CDR1 is SGHTA and CDR2 FQGNSA. This CDR3 region has 16 residues. The CDR3 DNA follows: TGTGCCAGCCGCCTCCCCGGGACATGGTCTGGAAACACCATATATTTT. It translates to CASRLPGTWSGNTIYF.